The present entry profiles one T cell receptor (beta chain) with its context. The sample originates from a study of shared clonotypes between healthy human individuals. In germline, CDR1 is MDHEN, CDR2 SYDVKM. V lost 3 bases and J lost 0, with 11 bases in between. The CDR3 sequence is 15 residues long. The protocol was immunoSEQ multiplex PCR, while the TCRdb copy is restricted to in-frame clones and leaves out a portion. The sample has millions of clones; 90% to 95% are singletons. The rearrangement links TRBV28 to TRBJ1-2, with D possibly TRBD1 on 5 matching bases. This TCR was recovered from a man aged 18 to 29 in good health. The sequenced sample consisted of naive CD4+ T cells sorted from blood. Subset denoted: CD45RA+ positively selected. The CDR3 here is CASSFQATANYGYTF. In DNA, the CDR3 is TGTGCCAGCAGTTTCCAGGCGACAGCTAACTATGGCTACACCTTC.